These 10 T cell receptor beta chains were sequenced from one sample in a study of OX40 agonist ivuxolimab in advanced cancers. Method: immunoSEQ multiplex PCR; TCRdb's copy keeps in-frame clones and lacks some. The sample holds 40,000 to 50,000 clones; about nine tenths are singletons and the top ten take around 1%. The sample here was CD4+ or CD8+ T cells sorted from blood, taken in a trial of the OX40 agonist ivuxolimab. The receptor source for this set is an adult with an advanced solid tumor such as melanoma, head and neck, liver or kidney cancer.

In DNA form, the CDR3 reads TGCGCCAGCAGCCCCTCGGTGGGGGTGGCAGATACGCAGTATTTT. This translates into CASSPSVGVADTQYF. J is TRBJ2-3 and V is TRBV5-1; D may be TRBD1 or TRBD2 (5 bases each). Per the germline V gene, CDR1 is SGHRS and CDR2 is YFSETQ. V lost 4 bases and J lost 4, with 16 bases in between. The length of the CDR3 is 15 residues.

The chain carries TRBV19 and TRBJ1-5; 9 positions agree with TRBD1. This CDR3 contains 18 residues. Germline assignment: CDR1 LNHDA and CDR2 SQIVND (reference sequence). The V and J ends lost 1 base and 2 bases, in that order; junction bases with no gene match: 9. The CDR3 sequence is CASSIAGDREKGNQPQHF. DNA of the CDR3: TGTGCCAGTAGTATAGCCGGGGACAGGGAAAAGGGCAATCAGCCCCAGCATTTT.

This chain uses TRBV5-5 with TRBJ1-5, with a tentative D call TRBD1 (5 bases). Germline V gene data show CDR1 as SGHKS and CDR2 as YYEKEE (reference sequence). The CDR3 length is 16 residues. Trimming shortened V by 4 bases and J by 2 bases, and 16 bases separated the two germline ends. DNA for the CDR3: TGTGCCAGCAGCCCCCTAGCAGGGTGGGGCAATCAGCCCCAGCATTTT. Amino acid sequence: CASSPLAGWGNQPQHF.

The J gene is TRBJ1-4, the V gene TRBV15, with TRBD1 identical over 8 bases. CDR1 LNHNV and CDR2 YYDKDF come from the germline V gene (reference sequence). Germline trimming cut 3 bases from V and 6 bases from J; bases unmatched to any gene: 6. This CDR3 has 15 residues. CDR3 in amino acids: CATSSRTGTDEKLFF. In DNA, the CDR3 is TGTGCCACCAGCAGCAGGACAGGGACAGATGAAAAACTGTTTTTT.

The gene calls are TRBV7-6 and TRBJ2-3; D remains ambiguous. Germline CDR1 reads SGHVS; CDR2 reads FNYEAQ. Trimming left V 2 bases short and J 1 base short, with 7 bases between. This CDR3 has 14 residues. The CDR3 sequence: CASSLQIRTDTQYF. CDR3 DNA sequence: TGTGCCAGCAGCTTACAAATCCGCACAGATACGCAGTATTTT.

V gene TRBV19 combines with J gene TRBJ2-2, with 14 bases aligning to TRBD2. Germline trimming cut 5 bases from V and 6 bases from J; bases unmatched to any gene: 5. Germline V CDR1 and CDR2: LNHDA, SQIVND (reference sequence). The CDR3 runs to 16 residues. CDR3 protein: CASSRLAGGSAGELFF. The CDR3 DNA is TGTGCCAGTAGTCGACTAGCGGGAGGGTCAGCCGGGGAGCTGTTTTTT.

CDR3 sequence reads: CASSSQLSGANVLTF. The CDR3 DNA follows: TGCGCCAGCAGCTCCCAGCTCTCTGGGGCCAACGTCCTGACTTTC. The chain links TRBV5-1 to TRBJ2-6; D ambiguous. Germline V CDR1 and CDR2: SGHRS, YFSETQ. The V end lost 3 bases, the J end lost 0 bases, and 7 bases lay between the germline ends. This CDR3 has 15 amino acids.

This rearrangement joins TRBV9 to TRBJ2-3; the match to TRBD1 covers 7 bases. Germline V CDR1 and CDR2: SGDLS, YYNGEE. CDR3 length equals 14 residues. After removal of 4 bases from V and 4 bases from J, the junction contained 6 bases not matched to a gene. CDR3 sequence reads: CASSPRQGSDTQYF. The CDR3 DNA sequence: TGTGCCAGCAGCCCTCGACAGGGTTCAGATACGCAGTATTTT.

The chain carries TRBV11-2 and TRBJ1-3, with D uncertain. V was cut by 5 bases and J by 3 bases, with 5 bases left in between. The CDR3 contains 12 residues. Per germline, CDR1 SGHAT and CDR2 FQNNGV. CDR3 bases: TGTGCCAGCAGCCCCAGTGGAAACACCATATATTTT. Its translation: CASSPSGNTIYF.

V usage is TRBV4-3 and J usage is TRBJ2-3; TRBD2 aligns across 10 bases. Trimming at V came to 0 bases and at J to 6 bases, leaving 9 bases not matched to a gene. CDR1 is LGHNA and CDR2 is YSLEER in the germline V gene. This CDR3 is built from 17 residues. The CDR3 bases are TGCGCCAGCAGCCAAGATCGTAGGACTAGCGGTACCGATACGCAGTATTTT. This sequence encodes CASSQDRRTSGTDTQYF.